The rows below give T cell receptor beta chains drawn from one sample of a study of cytomegalovirus exposure and HLA in healthy donors. Sequencing was performed with immunoSEQ multiplex PCR; in TCRdb, only in-frame clones are kept and a portion is missing. The sample carries some 130,000 clones, roughly two thirds recorded once. Sequencing input: PBMCs. The receptors come from a man aged 25-40 years in good health and CMV-seropositive. Both conserved end residues are part of each CDR3. Fields, in order: V gene, clone size, D gene, J gene, CDR3 DNA, CDR3 protein. D genes are given only for firm matches. Some rows have no size entry. The others give once, few or many, or a class for an expanded clone.

>TRBV27|.|TRBD1|TRBJ2-7
TGTGCCAGCAGTGCAGGGACAGGGGGAATCTACGAGCAGTACTTC
CASSAGTGGIYEQYF
>TRBV28|.|.|TRBJ2-3
TGTGCCAGCAGTGCGCCCCTGGGGGCGTCGGGGGATACGCAGTATTTT
CASSAPLGASGDTQYF
>TRBV25-1|.|.|TRBJ1-1
TGTGCCAGCGGCAACAGGGTGAACACTGAAGCTTTCTTT
CASGNRVNTEAFF
>TRBV6-1|.|.|TRBJ1-2
TGTGCCAGCAGTGAAGCTGTAGGGGGGGCGTATGGCTACACCTTC
CASSEAVGGAYGYTF
>TRBV7-9|.|TRBD2|TRBJ2-1
TGTGCCAGCACCCCTAGCCTGAGCGGGGGTGAGCAGTTCTTC
CASTPSLSGGEQFF
>TRBV14|.|.|TRBJ2-5
TGTGCCAGCAGCCTTCAGATACAAGAGACCCAGTACTTC
CASSLQIQETQYF
>TRBV5-1|.|TRBD2|TRBJ2-1
TGCGCCAGCAGCTTGGAAGGACTAGCGGGAGTTGTCAATGAGCAGTTCTTC
CASSLEGLAGVVNEQFF
>TRBV11-2|.|.|TRBJ2-7
TGTGCCAGCCGGTACGCGGGGTTTCAGTACGAGCAGTACTTC
CASRYAGFQYEQYF
>TRBV6-5|.|TRBD2|TRBJ2-7
TGTGCCAGCAGTAACTCCGGGACTAGTGTCTACGAGCAGTACTTC
CASSNSGTSVYEQYF
>TRBV10-3|.|TRBD1|TRBJ1-1
TGTGCCATCAGTGAACAGGGGGCGTCCACTGAAGCTTTCTTT
CAISEQGASTEAFF
>TRBV5-1|.|.|TRBJ2-1
TGCGCCAGCAGCCAGGACACCGCCTCGGATGAGCAGTTCTTC
CASSQDTASDEQFF
>TRBV7-9|.|.|TRBJ2-1
TGTGCCAGCAGCTTATCACTTTCGGGCTCCTACAATGAGCAGTTCTTC
CASSLSLSGSYNEQFF
>TRBV2|.|.|TRBJ2-2
TGTGCCAGCAGTCCCTCCCATTCGGGCGGGGAGCTGTTTTTT
CASSPSHSGGELFF
>TRBV2|.|TRBD2|TRBJ2-5
TGTGCCAACTCGGTAGCGGGAGAGACCCAGTACTTC
CANSVAGETQYF
>TRBV4-1|.|.|TRBJ1-5
TGCGCCAGCAGCCAAGAACCCCCCCCGTCCCAGCAGCCCCAGCATTTT
CASSQEPPPSQQPQHF
>TRBV7-3|.|.|TRBJ2-1
TGTGCCAGCAGCTTAACGCGGAGCTCCTACAATGAGCAGTTCTTC
CASSLTRSSYNEQFF
>TRBV9|.|TRBD2|TRBJ2-1
TGTGCCAGCAGCGTAGGGCTAGCGGAGCCCCACAATGAGCAGTTCTTC
CASSVGLAEPHNEQFF
>TRBV19|.|TRBD2|TRBJ2-1
TGTGCCAGTAGATCCCTAGCGGGAGCCGGAGACAATGAGCAGTTCTTC
CASRSLAGAGDNEQFF
>TRBV5-4|.|TRBD2|TRBJ2-1
TGTGCCAGCAGCTGGGGGGGAGCGGGCCGAAGAGGTGAGCAGTTCTTC
CASSWGGAGRRGEQFF
>TRBV7-2|.|.|TRBJ2-7
TGTGCCAGCAGCTTGACGGCAGGGCCCTACGAGCAGTACTTC
CASSLTAGPYEQYF
>TRBV5-4|.|.|TRBJ2-4
TGTGCCAGCGGAAGGGATGGGGGGAACATTCAGTACTTC
CASGRDGGNIQYF
>TRBV6-6|once|TRBD2|TRBJ2-1
TGTGCCAGCATCTCCATATGGACTAGCGGGAGGGTTGAGCAGTTCTTC
CASISIWTSGRVEQFF
>TRBV19|.|.|TRBJ2-1
TGTGCCAGTAGTATATTATCTTCGATCAGGGCCCCCGAACGTCAGTTCTTC
CASSILSSIRAPERQFF
>TRBV19|.|.|TRBJ1-5
TGTGCCAGTAGTACCACAGATTATAGCAATCAGCCCCAGCATTTT
CASSTTDYSNQPQHF
>TRBV28|few|.|TRBJ2-7
TGTGCCAGCACCCCAAGGGGTCCCTACGAGCAGTACTTC
CASTPRGPYEQYF
>TRBV5-1|once|.|TRBJ2-2
TGCGCCAGCAGCTTCCCCGGGACAACCGGGGAGCTGTTTTTT
CASSFPGTTGELFF
>TRBV6-1|.|.|TRBJ2-3
TGTGCCAGCAGTGAGGTCAGTAGCACAGATACGCAGTATTTT
CASSEVSSTDTQYF
>TRBV9|.|TRBD2|TRBJ2-3
TGTGCCAGCAGCGTAGGAGGGAGGGTAGCGGGAGAATTAGATACGCAGTATTTT
CASSVGGRVAGELDTQYF
>TRBV7-2|.|TRBD1|TRBJ2-6
TGTGCCAGCAGCTCGCTCCGGGACAGGGGGTCCGGGGCCAACGTCCTGACTTTC
CASSSLRDRGSGANVLTF
>TRBV2|.|TRBD2|TRBJ2-3
TGTGCCAGCAGGTGGGAGACTAGCGGGGGGTATTTT
CASRWETSGGYF
>TRBV5-1|.|.|TRBJ1-1
TGCGCCAGCAGCTTAAGAGCGGGCACTGAAGCTTTCTTT
CASSLRAGTEAFF
>TRBV5-4|.|TRBD2|TRBJ2-5
TGTGCCAGCAGCCTCCGGACTAGCGGGAAAGAGACCCAGTACTTC
CASSLRTSGKETQYF
>TRBV10-3|.|TRBD1|TRBJ2-7
TGTGCCGTCACCGGGACAGAAGACTACGAGCAGTACTTC
CAVTGTEDYEQYF
>TRBV19|.|.|TRBJ1-1
TGTGCCAGTAGTTGGGCAGCCCCGAACACTGAAGCTTTCTTT
CASSWAAPNTEAFF
>TRBV7-9|.|.|TRBJ2-1
TGTGCCAGCAGCTTAGTCGGAGAAAATGAGCAGTTCTTC
CASSLVGENEQFF
>TRBV27|once|.|TRBJ2-6
TGTGCCAGCAGTTTGGGAGTCTCTGGGGCCAACGTCCTGACTTTC
CASSLGVSGANVLTF
>TRBV5-5|.|TRBD1|TRBJ2-7
TGTGCCAGAAGCTATAGGACAGGTTGGTCCTACGAGCAGTACTTC
CARSYRTGWSYEQYF
>TRBV15|few|.|TRBJ1-1
TGTGCCACCAGCAGAGGCAGACAGAGGAACACTGAAGCTTTCTTT
CATSRGRQRNTEAFF
>TRBV29-1|few|TRBD2|TRBJ2-2
TGCAGCGCCATACGGGAGGGGGGCCCCGGGGAGCTGTTTTTT
CSAIREGGPGELFF
>TRBV5-1|.|.|TRBJ2-5
TGCGCCAGCAGCTTTTTCCTGCCCAGTGCCTTCCCTCAAGAGACCCAGTACTTC
CASSFFLPSAFPQETQYF
>TRBV7-6|few|.|TRBJ2-2
TGTGCCAGCAGCTTAGCGGCGGTATCGAACACCGGGGAGCTGTTTTTT
CASSLAAVSNTGELFF
>TRBV19|.|.|TRBJ1-4
TGTGCCAGTAGTATAGGCCGATTGCGGACTAATGAAAAACTGTTTTTT
CASSIGRLRTNEKLFF
>TRBV19|.|.|TRBJ2-7
TGTGCCAGTAGTAAAGACTTCTCCTACGAGCAGTACTTC
CASSKDFSYEQYF
>TRBV28|.|.|TRBJ2-1
TGTGCCAGCAGTATGACAGGAAACTTCTACAATGAGCAGTTCTTC
CASSMTGNFYNEQFF
>TRBV6-5|.|.|TRBJ1-2
TGTGCCAGCAGACCCCACCTAATAGCATATGGCTACACCTTC
CASRPHLIAYGYTF
>TRBV5-8|.|.|TRBJ1-6
TGTGCCAGCAGCTTGCCAGGTTTTTCCTATTCACCCCTCCACTTT
CASSLPGFSYSPLHF
>TRBV6-5|.|TRBD2|TRBJ2-1
TGTGCCAGCCGAGAGGGAGGGTACAATGAGCAGTTCTTC
CASREGGYNEQFF
>TRBV2|few|.|TRBJ1-1
TGTGCCAGCAGAGTTAATCCGGGAGAGATCAACACTGAAGCTTTCTTT
CASRVNPGEINTEAFF
>TRBV5-1|.|.|TRBJ2-5
TGCGCCAGCAGCTTGGATCCAGGGTCGGGAGAGACCCAGTACTTC
CASSLDPGSGETQYF
>TRBV7-9|.|.|TRBJ1-5
TGTGCCAGCAGCGAAGACAGGCGTAACAATCAGCCCCAGCATTTT
CASSEDRRNNQPQHF
>TRBV11-2|.|.|TRBJ2-3
TGTGCCAGCAGCCGAGGACTCAACACAGATACGCAGTATTTT
CASSRGLNTDTQYF
>TRBV27|.|TRBD2|TRBJ2-1
TGTGCCAGCAACCCGGGACTAGCAACAATCTCCTACAATGAGCAGTTCTTC
CASNPGLATISYNEQFF